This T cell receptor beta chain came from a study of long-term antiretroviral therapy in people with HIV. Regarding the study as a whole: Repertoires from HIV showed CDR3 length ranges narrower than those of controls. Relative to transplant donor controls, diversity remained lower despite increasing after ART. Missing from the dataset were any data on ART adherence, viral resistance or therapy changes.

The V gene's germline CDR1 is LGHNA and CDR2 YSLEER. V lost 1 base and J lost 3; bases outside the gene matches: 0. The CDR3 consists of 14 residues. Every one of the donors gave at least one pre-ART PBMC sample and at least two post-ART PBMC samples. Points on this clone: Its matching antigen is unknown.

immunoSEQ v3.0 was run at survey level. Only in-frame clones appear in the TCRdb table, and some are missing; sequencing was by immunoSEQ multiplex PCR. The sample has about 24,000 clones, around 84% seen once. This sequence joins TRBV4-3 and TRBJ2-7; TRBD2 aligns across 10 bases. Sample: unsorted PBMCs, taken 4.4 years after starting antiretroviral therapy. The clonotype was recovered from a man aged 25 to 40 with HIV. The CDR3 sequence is CASSQGLAGYEQYF. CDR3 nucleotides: TGCGCCAGCAGCCAAGGACTAGCGGGCTACGAGCAGTACTTC.